This T cell receptor beta chain derives from a study of blood T cells in healthy people across ages. With 0 bases removed from V and 5 bases from J, the gap between germline ends came to 14 bases. Per germline, CDR1 LGHNA and CDR2 YNFKEQ. The CDR3 loop spans 16 amino acids. Primed by a sample-barcoded 5' primer and a J-beta primer mix, a second PCR proceeded for roughly 6 to 12 cycles. Each cDNA molecule was tagged by a template-switch adaptor with 12 random nucleotides. Each sample provided no less than 2.5 million CDR3-containing paired-end reads. A single record per CDR3 protein comes from TCRdb applying MiXCR to the 5' RACE reads. The repertoire has 1.5 million to 2 million distinct CDR3 sequences, 49% of them found once; the top ten carry less than 2.5%.

Sequenced input: blood. The gene calls are TRBV4-2 and TRBJ2-1; D may be TRBD2 (5 bases). This clonotype was obtained from a middle-aged woman in good health. CDR3: CASSQEIIASNNEQFF. CDR3 nucleotide sequence: TGTGCCAGCAGCCAAGAGATAATAGCGAGCAACAATGAGCAGTTCTTC.